This TCR beta chain was identified during a study of shared clonotypes between healthy human individuals. V lost 6 bases and J lost 0, with 9 bases in between. Germline values: CDR1 MNHNS, CDR2 SASEGT. This CDR3 is built from 14 residues. Some clones are missing from TCRdb's copy, which holds only in-frame ones; the method was immunoSEQ multiplex PCR. The sample has about 1.1 million clones, around three quarters seen once. What was sequenced was memory CD4+ T cells from PBMCs. Stated subset: CD45RA-negative fraction. The chain recombines TRBV6-1 with TRBJ1-5; D not certain. This sequence was found in a man between 18 and 35 years old in good health. Some clones in this sample may be carry-over from other donors' samples. CDR3 region: CASSTIPSNQPQHF. The CDR3 DNA reads TGTGCCAGCAGCACAATTCCTAGCAATCAGCCCCAGCATTTT.